This record concerns one T cell receptor beta chain sequence. The CDR3 extends over 14 amino acids. CDR1 and CDR2 from the germline V gene are SGDLS and YYNGEE. Trimming cost V 2 bases and J 2 bases, with 9 bases left between them. This entry comes from a study of blood T cell repertoires in COVID-19. Whole-study context: Nucleic acid was either cDNA or gDNA, and it came from T cells, B-cell-depleted T cells, or PBMCs.

Under the authors' procedure: The assay estimated nucleated cells by amplifying reference gene primers. The repertoire was sequenced with immunoSEQ multiplex PCR; TCRdb's copy has only in-frame clones and lacks some. V and J calls and clone size are as listed in that table; D and trimming were resolved from the DNA. The table records some 200,000 clones, 65% to 90% of them present only once. The sequencing sample was made of peripheral blood. The chain couples TRBV9 to TRBJ2-3, with D possibly TRBD1 on 5 matching bases. This receptor was obtained from a woman in her thirties or forties who had recovered from COVID-19. The DNA of the CDR3 is TGTGCCAGCAGCGTGACAGACCCCACAGATACGCAGTATTTT. Translation: CASSVTDPTDTQYF.